The TCR beta chain under discussion was sequenced for a study of blood T cell repertoires in COVID-19. Study as a whole: There were acute and convalescent COVID-19 samples, and they came from the United States, Italy and Spain.

This CDR3 is built from 13 residues. Germline V gene lookup returns CDR1 SGHNT and CDR2 YYREEE (reference sequence). V gave up 2 bases and J gave up 5 bases, with 10 bases separating them. Assay: immunoSEQ multiplex PCR; the TCRdb copy retains only in-frame clones and omits some. The profile shows about 36,000 clones, roughly four fifths of them singletons. Sequencing input: peripheral blood. The TCR comes from a human donor in a cohort sampled during active or convalescent COVID-19. The donor label of this sample is uncertain. V and J are TRBV5-4 and TRBJ1-2; the D gene is possibly TRBD1 (6 bases). This chain's CDR3 is CASSFGQKYGYTF. The CDR3 bases are TGTGCCAGCAGCTTCGGACAGAAATATGGCTACACCTTC.